The 15 T cell receptor beta chains listed next were all sequenced from one sample in a study of healthy donors' naive CD4 and CD8 T cells. TCR libraries were built from 500 to 600 ng of total RNA by linear amplification. TCRdb re-derived calls from the reads in MiXCR, one entry per CDR3 protein. The table has 200,000 or so distinct CDR3 sequences, about four fifths seen once. Sequencing was carried out using naive CD4+ and CD8+ T cells sorted from blood, pooled from several donors. Source of these receptors: a pool of human donors in good health; the sample pools cells from several healthy donors.

CDR3 region: CSVNGGPAEAFF. CDR3 nucleotide sequence: TGCAGCGTTAACGGGGGGCCGGCTGAAGCTTTCTTT. The chain couples TRBV29-1 to TRBJ1-1; maybe TRBD1 (6 bases). Germline CDR1 reads SQVTM; CDR2 reads ANQGSEA. The CDR3 runs to 12 residues. V was cut by 5 bases and J by 6 bases, with 13 bases left in between. The variable domain in full, with the rest retrieved from reference TRBV29-1 and TRBJ1-1, is SAVISQKPSRDICQRGTSLTIQCQVDSQVTMMFWYRQQPGQSLTLIATANQGSEATYESGFVIDKFPISRPNLTFSTLTVSNMSPEDSSIYLCSVNGGPAEAFFGQGTRLTVV.

The V call is TRBV6-2 or TRBV6-3, the J call TRBJ2-1; 7 bases map to TRBD1. Germline CDR1 is MNHEY and CDR2 is SVGEGT. CDR3 size: 14 residues. J lost 1 base, V lost 4 bases, and 1 base had no gene match. The CDR3 DNA reads TGTGCCAGCAGTTGGGACAGTTCCTACAATGAGCAGTTCTTC. It yields the protein CASSWDSSYNEQFF.

This rearrangement joins TRBV11-2 to TRBJ2-7; TRBD2 matches at 11 bases. From germline, CDR1 is SGHAT and CDR2 FQNNGV. This CDR3 comprises 15 residues. V dropped 5 bases and J dropped 3; count of bases not matched to a gene: 6. The CDR3: CASSTTSGKVYEQYF. The CDR3 DNA reads TGTGCCAGCAGCACGACTAGCGGGAAAGTCTACGAGCAGTACTTC.

The J gene is TRBJ2-3, the V gene TRBV29-1; 9 bases align to TRBD2. Germline CDR1 reads SQVTM; CDR2 reads ANQGSEA. This CDR3 is 15 amino acids long. Unmatched junction bases numbered 3, after V lost 2 bases and J lost 0 bases. The CDR3 nucleotides read TGCAGCGTTGAAACCCTAGCGGGGAGCACAGATACGCAGTATTTT. This encodes CSVETLAGSTDTQYF.

This clonotype appeared a few times. The CDR3 loop reads CASGRGDTEAFF. As DNA, the CDR3 is TGTGCCAGCGGCAGGGGAGACACTGAAGCTTTCTTT. The V and J genes are TRBV11-1 and TRBJ1-1; a weak D match, TRBD1 (6 bases). The CDR3 sequence is 12 residues long. The V end was cut by 8 bases, the J end by 3 bases, with 10 bases between. The germline V gene encodes CDR1 SGHAT and CDR2 FQDESV (reference sequence).

The chain combines TRBV5-5 with TRBJ1-6; D unresolved. CDR3 length: 12 amino acids. Trimming took 1 base from V and 7 from J, leaving 3 bases between them. Germline CDR1 and CDR2: SGHKS and YYEKEE (reference sequence). Here the CDR3 DNA reads TGTGCCAGCAGCTTGCACAATTCACCCCTCCACTTT. This codes for CASSLHNSPLHF.

J is TRBJ2-7 and V is TRBV19; 8 bases align to TRBD1. The ends lost 5 bases at V and 1 base at J; junction bases unmatched: 7. The CDR3 totals 15 residues. From germline, CDR1 is LNHDA and CDR2 SQIVND (reference sequence). CDR3 in DNA: TGTGCCAGTAGTCCCAGGACAGGGTTATCCTACGAGCAGTACTTC. Its protein product is CASSPRTGLSYEQYF.

This clonotype was observed a few times. The V and J genes are TRBV19 and TRBJ1-5; D may be TRBD1 (5 bases). This CDR3 is 15 amino acids long. Germline assignment: CDR1 LNHDA and CDR2 SQIVND (reference sequence). V lost 4 bases and J lost 4, with 14 bases in between. The DNA for the CDR3 is TGTGCCAGTAGTACCCTGGGACTGGGGAATCAGCCCCAGCATTTT. Its protein product is CASSTLGLGNQPQHF.

V gene TRBV29-1 combines with J gene TRBJ1-1; 8 positions agree with TRBD1. V trimming: 8 bases; J trimming: 3 bases; junction bases outside the gene matches: 5. The V gene's germline CDR1 is SQVTM and CDR2 ANQGSEA. The CDR3 extends over 12 amino acids. CDR3: CSLQGEYTEAFF. The CDR3 region has the DNA TGCAGCTTACAGGGGGAGTACACTGAAGCTTTCTTT.

V and J are TRBV19 and TRBJ2-1; the D is unclear. V gave up 5 bases and J gave up 2 bases, with 10 bases separating them. This CDR3 spans 14 amino acids. Germline values: CDR1 LNHDA, CDR2 SQIVND (reference sequence). The CDR3: CASSRQAAYNEQFF. CDR3 in DNA: TGTGCCAGTAGTCGGCAGGCTGCCTACAATGAGCAGTTCTTC.

The chain combines TRBV6-1 with TRBJ1-5; D unresolved. Deletions cut 7 bases from V and 0 bases from J, with 13 bases between. This CDR3 comprises 15 residues. The germline CDR1 and CDR2 sequences are MNHNS and SASEGT. CDR3 bases: TGTGCCAGCAAGGATTACAACTATAGCAATCAGCCCCAGCATTTT. This sequence encodes CASKDYNYSNQPQHF.

The chain carries TRBV3-1 and TRBJ2-2; D is undetermined. The CDR3 is 20 residues long. CDR1 is LGHDT, CDR2 YNNKEL, per germline (reference sequence). Deletions cut 1 base from V and 0 bases from J, with 21 bases between. The chain's CDR3 is CASSQVFGSKSETNTGELFF. Here the CDR3 DNA reads TGTGCCAGCAGCCAAGTTTTTGGATCTAAATCAGAAACGAACACCGGGGAGCTGTTTTTT. Using reference TRBV3-1 and TRBJ2-2 for the parts outside the CDR3, the full variable domain is DTAVSQTPKYLVTQMGNDKSIKCEQNLGHDTMYWYKQDSKKFLKIMFSYNNKELIINETVPNRFSPKSPDKAHLNLHINSLELGDSAVYFCASSQVFGSKSETNTGELFFGEGSRLTVL.

In nucleotides, the CDR3 is TGTGCCAGCAGTCGGGACAGGGACTGGAGCTATGGCTACACCTTC. Its protein is CASSRDRDWSYGYTF. The chain combines TRBV6-2 or TRBV6-3 with TRBJ1-2; 9 bases fit TRBD1. The length of the CDR3 is 15 residues. The V and J ends lost 5 bases and 4 bases, in that order; junction bases with no gene match: 8. Germline V gives CDR1 MNHEY, CDR2 SVGEGT.

The genes are TRBV27 and TRBJ2-1, with a tentative D call TRBD1 (6 bases). This CDR3 spans 17 amino acids. Trimming removed 6 bases from V and 9 bases from J, with 27 bases in between. Germline CDR1 and CDR2: MNHEY and SMNVEV (reference sequence). DNA for the CDR3: TGTGCCAGCAGCTTACTGAACGCCCTGGGGGCGCGTGGTGAGCAGTTCTTC. Translated: CASSLLNALGARGEQFF.

The chain has TRBV2 and TRBJ1-5; D gene uncertain. CDR3 size: 14 residues. CDR1 and CDR2 from the germline V gene are SNHLY and FYNNEI. V lost 2 bases and J lost 4, with 9 bases in between. CDR3 sequence reads: CASSELGRNQPQHF. The CDR3 DNA reads as TGTGCCAGCAGTGAATTGGGTCGTAATCAGCCCCAGCATTTT.